One T cell receptor (beta chain) is described in this entry. What antigen it recognizes has not been identified. It has no much larger one-base neighbor in the sample; base qualities were not kept. The record originates from a study of early T cells in non-severe SARS-CoV-2 infection (dated by TCRdb to the early 2020s). In terms of the full investigation: Because TCR sequencing relied on bulk RNA taken from unsorted whole blood, pairing of alpha and beta chains was not possible. What the authors observed across the whole study: VDJdb matching was skewed toward anti-spike CD8 responses, so virus-specific expansions were likely underestimated and private and CD4 specificities were missed.

Set within a cohort of healthcare workers in London, UK, this nested case-control study involved weekly PCR testing of nasopharyngeal swabs along with blood sampling. Between 23 and 31 March 2020, the week of the UK lockdown, healthcare workers were enrolled and then followed up weekly for as long as 16 weeks. V is reduced by 4 bases and J by 1 base, leaving a spacing of 7 bases between them. Including the terminal cysteine and phenylalanine, the CDR3 comprises 13 residues. Of the read, only the CDR3 DNA is kept; its 39 bases are in frame from base 1. CDR1 and CDR2 were assigned from the germline V gene as ENHRY and SYGVKD. The library was produced with 5' RACE. The instrument given in TCRdb is NextSeq 500. The TCR library protocol attached unique molecular identifiers to individual cDNA molecules to correct for sequencing error and PCR bias. TCR alpha and beta chains were both sequenced, and the abundances of alpha and beta sequences in each sample were closely correlated with each other. In the authors' own workflow: Decombinator V4 was used to annotate the V gene, J gene and CDR3 of the TCR sequences. TCRs were defined as expanded if a significant change between any two time points was detected under a Poisson model with p below 0.0001. TCR abundances were normalised to the total number of TCRs sequenced per sample and were expressed as counts per million. TRAV1-2 paired with TRAJ12, TRAJ20 or TRAJ33 defined MAIT TCRs, while TRAV10 paired with TRAJ18 defined iNKT TCRs. VDJdb, accessed on 1 November 2021, was searched for TCRs annotated for CMV, EBV and SARS-CoV-2, and TCRs annotated for more than one antigen were excluded. TCRdb reran the public reads through fastp at Q25 and MiXCR, keeping productive beta chains. Each CDR3 protein appears once, grouped with its most common genes and DNA. In this record, the V and J calls reflect TCRdb's handling and not the investigators' own analysis. In this sample the table shows roughly 53,000 distinct CDR3 sequences, about 9.4% of which occur a single time. Jointly, the top ten make up around 4.4% of the sample.

Specimen: whole blood. The V and J genes are TRBV10-3 and TRBJ1-1; no D gene call is confident. The TCR comes from an adult who was a healthcare worker with PCR-confirmed SARS-CoV-2 infection or an uninfected control (not recorded which). DNA sequence: TGTGCCATCAGTGGGGCAGGGAACACTGAAGCTTTCTTT. Its product reads: CAISGAGNTEAFF.